These T cell receptor beta chains were read from a single sample in a study of vaccination and CD4 T cells after COVID-19. Using its own MiXCR run on the PCR reads, TCRdb lists one record per CDR3 protein. The sample records some 21,000 distinct CDR3 sequences, 46% being singletons. Their specific antigens are unknown. This specimen was CD4+ T cells from blood, cultured in vitro, taken about 7 months after SARS-CoV-2 vaccination. All receptors derive from a human donor who had recovered from COVID-19. The CDR3 runs from the conserved cysteine through the conserved F or W. Fields, in order: clone size, J gene, V gene, D gene, CDR3 DNA, CDR3 protein. The D gene is left open where the match is weak. Clone sizes are given selectively: once, few, many, or a class where the clone is expanded.

-	TRBJ1-1	TRBV15	-	TGTGCCACCAGCAGGAGAGAGGCGGTGATGAACACTAAAGCTTTCTTT	CATSRREAVMNTKAFF
few	TRBJ1-5	TRBV27	-	TGTGCCAGCAGCTCTATGGACAGTTGGAGCAATCAGCCCCAGCATTTT	CASSSMDSWSNQPQHF
few	TRBJ1-2	TRBV6-1	-	TGTGCCACCCTGGTGGGAACAGCTAACTATGGCTACACCTTC	CATLVGTANYGYTF
-	TRBJ2-5	TRBV6-1	-	TGTGCCACCCAATGGGCAGGGAGCCTCCAAGAGACCCAGTACTTC	CATQWAGSLQETQYF
-	TRBJ2-3	TRBV7-9	TRBD2	TGTGCCAGCAGCTTAGGGGCGGGGGTCACAGATACGCAGTATTTT	CASSLGAGVTDTQYF
few	TRBJ2-5	TRBV7-6	TRBD2	TGTGCCAGCAGCCCAAAGGGTGGGGCTAGCGGGACTTTGGAGACCCAGTACTTC	CASSPKGGASGTLETQYF
-	TRBJ2-6	TRBV6-2/TRBV6-3	TRBD1	TGTGCCAGCAGTAACCAGGGGGCGATATCTGGGGCCAACGTCCTGACTTTC	CASSNQGAISGANVLTF
-	TRBJ2-5	TRBV5-1	TRBD1	TGCGCCAGCAGCTTGGGTTCATGGGACAGGTCGGGGACCCAGTACTTC	CASSLGSWDRSGTQYF
once	TRBJ2-1	TRBV7-6	-	TGTGCTAGCAGCTTAGGTCAGGGGACAAATGAGCAGTTCTTC	CASSLGQGTNEQFF
-	TRBJ2-7	TRBV7-3	TRBD1	TGTGCCAGCAGCATGGGACAGGGCTACGAGCAGTACTTC	CASSMGQGYEQYF
once	TRBJ2-2	TRBV10-3	-	TGTGCCATCAGTGGACGCCCCACCGGGGAGCTGTTTTTT	CAISGRPTGELFF
few	TRBJ1-6	TRBV7-2	-	TGTGCCAGCAGCTTATTGGGAGGGGATAATTCACCCCTCCACTTT	CASSLLGGDNSPLHF
-	TRBJ1-2	TRBV7-2	-	TGTGCCAGCAGCTTAACAGCCAACTATGGCTACACCTTC	CASSLTANYGYTF
few	TRBJ1-2	TRBV7-9	-	TGTGCCAGCAGCCCGAGACCGGAGACGGGCTACACCTTC	CASSPRPETGYTF
once	TRBJ2-6	TRBV6-2/TRBV6-3	-	TGTGCCAGCAGCCAGCCTAATGACAACTCTGGGGCCAACGTCCTGACTTTC	CASSQPNDNSGANVLTF
few	TRBJ2-5	TRBV25-1	-	TGTGCCAGCAGTGAAGACAACTCGGAGACCCAGTACTTC	CASSEDNSETQYF
-	TRBJ1-6	TRBV6-5	-	TGTGCCAGCAGTTACACTTACAAGGATTCACCCCTCCACTTT	CASSYTYKDSPLHF
-	TRBJ2-1	TRBV20-1	TRBD2	TGCAGTGCTAGAGATCATCTTCCGGGAGGCCCTTACAATGAGCAGTTCTTC	CSARDHLPGGPYNEQFF
once	TRBJ2-6	TRBV6-1	-	TGTGCCAGCAGCCCGGGACACCAAAGCTCTGGGGCCAACGTCCTGACTTTC	CASSPGHQSSGANVLTF
few	TRBJ1-2	TRBV10-3	TRBD1	TGTGCCATCAGCCGACAGGGGGCGGATGGCTACACCTTC	CAISRQGADGYTF
few	TRBJ2-5	TRBV7-6	-	TGTGCCAGCAGCTTGGACAATACGAGGATGGCCCAGTACTTC	CASSLDNTRMAQYF
few	TRBJ2-1	TRBV20-1	-	TGCAGTGCTAGAGATCCCTCCAAGAAGCCGTTCTTC	CSARDPSKKPFF
few	TRBJ1-2	TRBV6-1	-	TGTGCCAGCAGTGAAGCGGGCAAGAACTATGGCTACACCTTC	CASSEAGKNYGYTF
-	TRBJ2-7	TRBV7-9	TRBD1	TGTGCCAGCACACCGGGACAGGGATACGAGCAGTACTTC	CASTPGQGYEQYF
-	TRBJ2-7	TRBV6-1	TRBD2	TGTGCCAGCTGCTCTAGCGGGGGAGCCTACGAGCAGTACTTC	CASCSSGGAYEQYF
-	TRBJ2-1	TRBV20-1	TRBD2	TGCAGTGCTAGAGCGGGAGGGCCCTACAATGAGCAGTTCTTC	CSARAGGPYNEQFF
-	TRBJ2-7	TRBV7-2	-	TGTGCCAGCAGCCTCCTAGGTATTTTCGAGCAGTACTTC	CASSLLGIFEQYF
-	TRBJ1-6	TRBV6-1	-	TGTGCCAGCAGTGATATCCAGGGGTCCTATAATTCACCCCTCCACTTT	CASSDIQGSYNSPLHF
-	TRBJ2-3	TRBV10-3	-	TGTGCCATCAGTGAGCAGAGGCACGCAGATACGCAGTATTTT	CAISEQRHADTQYF
-	TRBJ2-3	TRBV20-1	TRBD2	TGCAGTGCTCTAGCGGGGGGGCAGCGTTTGGATACGCAGTATTTT	CSALAGGQRLDTQYF
-	TRBJ1-2	TRBV20-1	-	TGCAGTGCTGAAAACTTACAGGGCTCTGGCTACACCTTC	CSAENLQGSGYTF
-	TRBJ1-5	TRBV6-5	-	TGTGCCAGCAGTTACTCGTACGGGGTTAATCAGCCCCAGCATTTT	CASSYSYGVNQPQHF
-	TRBJ2-5	TRBV29-1	TRBD2	TGCAGCGTTGTACAACCCCTCTTTAGCGGGGCGGAGACCCAGTACTTC	CSVVQPLFSGAETQYF
few	TRBJ2-7	TRBV20-1	TRBD1	TGCAGTGCCGAGGACAGGACCTACGAGCAGTACTTC	CSAEDRTYEQYF
-	TRBJ2-1	TRBV7-9	TRBD2	TGTGCCAGCAGCTTCGGGGGGGGTGAGCAGTTCTTC	CASSFGGGEQFF
-	TRBJ1-2	TRBV6-2/TRBV6-3	-	TGTGCCAGCAGTTACTCGGGGGGATCTGGCTACACCTTC	CASSYSGGSGYTF
-	TRBJ1-2	TRBV7-2	TRBD1	TGTGCCAGCAGCTTAGACGCCGGGGGCAGGGGGGGCTACACCTTC	CASSLDAGGRGGYTF
-	TRBJ2-7	TRBV7-9	-	TGTGCCAGCAGCTTAGAGGGGAACAGGGCTTACGAGCAGTACTTC	CASSLEGNRAYEQYF
-	TRBJ2-1	TRBV2	-	TGTGCCAGCACCCCCCAGGGTGCCTACAATGAGCAGTTCTTC	CASTPQGAYNEQFF
few	TRBJ2-5	TRBV7-3	-	TGTGCCAGCAGCTTAGGAGGGCAAGAGACCCAGTACTTC	CASSLGGQETQYF
-	TRBJ2-7	TRBV6-1	TRBD1	TGTGCCAGCAGTACAAGAAACAGGGGGCCCCCCTACGAGCAGTACTTC	CASSTRNRGPPYEQYF
few	TRBJ1-5	TRBV10-3	-	TGTGCCATCAGTGAGTCTGATCAGCCCCAGCATTTT	CAISESDQPQHF
large	TRBJ1-1	TRBV7-9	-	TGTGCCAGCAGCTTACAGGGTGGGACTGAAGCTTTCTTT	CASSLQGGTEAFF
-	TRBJ1-1	TRBV5-6	-	TGTGCCAGCAGCTTCCCGGAGAGTAGAGCTTTCTTT	CASSFPESRAFF
-	TRBJ2-5	TRBV7-2	-	TGTGCCAGCAGCTTAATGAGGGGGCAAGAGACCCAGTACTTC	CASSLMRGQETQYF
few	TRBJ2-5	TRBV7-3	-	TGTGCCAGCAGCTTAAGTGGGGCAAGGGCGACCCAGTACTTC	CASSLSGARATQYF
medium-sized	TRBJ1-2	TRBV6-1	TRBD1	TGTGCCAGCAGAAGGGACAGCAACTATGGCTACACCTTC	CASRRDSNYGYTF
-	TRBJ1-3	TRBV15	-	TGTGCCACCAGCAGAAGCCTACATGGAAACACCATATATTTT	CATSRSLHGNTIYF
-	TRBJ2-7	TRBV6-1	-	TGTGCCAGCAAACCACAAGGGAGCTCCTACGAGCAGTACTTC	CASKPQGSSYEQYF